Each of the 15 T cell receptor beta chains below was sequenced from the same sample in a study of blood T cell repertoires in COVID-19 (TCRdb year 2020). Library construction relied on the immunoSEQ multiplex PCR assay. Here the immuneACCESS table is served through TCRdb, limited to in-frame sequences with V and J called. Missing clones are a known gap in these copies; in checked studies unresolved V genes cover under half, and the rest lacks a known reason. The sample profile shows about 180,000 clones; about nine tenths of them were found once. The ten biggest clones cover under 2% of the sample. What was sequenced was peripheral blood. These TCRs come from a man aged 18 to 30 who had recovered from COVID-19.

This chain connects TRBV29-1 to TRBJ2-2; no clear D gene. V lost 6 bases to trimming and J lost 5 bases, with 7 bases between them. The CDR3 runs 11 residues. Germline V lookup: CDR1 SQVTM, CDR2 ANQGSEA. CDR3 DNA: TGCAGCGTCCTGAGTACCGGGGAGCTGTTTTTT. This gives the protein CSVLSTGELFF.

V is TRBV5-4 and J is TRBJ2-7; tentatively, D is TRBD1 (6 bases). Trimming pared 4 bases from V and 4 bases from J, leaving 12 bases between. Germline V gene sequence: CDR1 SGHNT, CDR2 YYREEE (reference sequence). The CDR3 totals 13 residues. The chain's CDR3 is CASSQAGAYEQYF. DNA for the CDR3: TGTGCCAGCAGCCAAGCAGGGGCTTACGAGCAGTACTTC.

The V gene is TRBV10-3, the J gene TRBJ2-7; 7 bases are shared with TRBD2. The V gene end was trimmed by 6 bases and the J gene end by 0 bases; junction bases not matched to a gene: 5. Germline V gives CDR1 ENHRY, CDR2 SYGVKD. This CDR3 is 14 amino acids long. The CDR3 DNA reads TGTGCCATCAGGCCGGGAGGAAGCTCCTACGAGCAGTACTTC. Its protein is CAIRPGGSSYEQYF.

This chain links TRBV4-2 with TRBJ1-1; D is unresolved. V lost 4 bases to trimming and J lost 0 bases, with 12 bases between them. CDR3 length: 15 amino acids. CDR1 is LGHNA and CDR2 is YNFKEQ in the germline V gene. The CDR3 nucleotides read TGTGCCAGCAGCCCAGCACCGACACTGAACACTGAAGCTTTCTTT. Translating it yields CASSPAPTLNTEAFF.

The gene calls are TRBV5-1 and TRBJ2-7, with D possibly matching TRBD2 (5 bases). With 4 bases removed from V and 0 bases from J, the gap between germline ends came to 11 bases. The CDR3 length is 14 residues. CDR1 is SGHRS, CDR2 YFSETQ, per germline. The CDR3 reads CASSQEASSYEQYF. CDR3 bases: TGCGCCAGCAGCCAGGAGGCCTCCTCCTACGAGCAGTACTTC.

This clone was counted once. For the CDR3, the DNA is TGCGCCAGCAGCCAAGACGGTGACAGAGGCTATGGCTACACCTTC. Translated, it gives CASSQDGDRGYGYTF. The chain links TRBV4-3 to TRBJ1-2; possibly TRBD1 for D (5 bases). Trimming left V 0 bases short and J 4 bases short, with 12 bases between. The CDR3 length is 15 residues. Germline CDR1 and CDR2: LGHNA and YSLEER.

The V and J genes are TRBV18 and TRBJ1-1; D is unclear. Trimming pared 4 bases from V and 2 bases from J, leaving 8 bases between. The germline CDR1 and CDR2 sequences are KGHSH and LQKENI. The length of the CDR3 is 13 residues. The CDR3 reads CASSRDSNTEAFF. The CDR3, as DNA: TGTGCCAGCTCACGAGATTCCAACACTGAAGCTTTCTTT.

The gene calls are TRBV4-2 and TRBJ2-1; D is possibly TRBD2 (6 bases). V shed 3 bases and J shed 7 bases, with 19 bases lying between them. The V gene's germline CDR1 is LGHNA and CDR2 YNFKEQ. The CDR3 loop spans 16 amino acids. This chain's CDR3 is CASSQPRETRTNEQFF. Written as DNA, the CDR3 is TGTGCCAGCAGCCAGCCACGGGAGACCAGGACGAATGAGCAGTTCTTC.

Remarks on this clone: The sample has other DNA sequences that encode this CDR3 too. In DNA, the CDR3 is TGTGCCAGCTCACCCGACAGAAATCAGCCCCAGCATTTT. It yields the protein CASSPDRNQPQHF. This rearrangement joins TRBV18 to TRBJ1-5, with D maybe TRBD1 (5 bases). The CDR3 covers 13 residues. The V gene lost 3 bases and the J gene lost 4 bases, with 7 bases spanning the gap. The germline CDR1 and CDR2 sequences are KGHSH and LQKENI.

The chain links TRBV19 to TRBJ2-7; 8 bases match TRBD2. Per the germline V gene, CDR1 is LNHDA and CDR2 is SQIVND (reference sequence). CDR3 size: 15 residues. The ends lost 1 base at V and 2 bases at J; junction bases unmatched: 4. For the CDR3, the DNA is TGTGCCAGTAGTATAGGATCGGGAGGGACCTACGAGCAGTACTTC. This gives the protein CASSIGSGGTYEQYF.

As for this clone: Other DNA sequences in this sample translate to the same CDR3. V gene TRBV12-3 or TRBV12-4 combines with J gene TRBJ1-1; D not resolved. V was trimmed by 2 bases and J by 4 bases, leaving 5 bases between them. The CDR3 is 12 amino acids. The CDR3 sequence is CASSLRVTEAFF. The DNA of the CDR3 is TGTGCCAGCAGTTTACGGGTCACTGAAGCTTTCTTT.

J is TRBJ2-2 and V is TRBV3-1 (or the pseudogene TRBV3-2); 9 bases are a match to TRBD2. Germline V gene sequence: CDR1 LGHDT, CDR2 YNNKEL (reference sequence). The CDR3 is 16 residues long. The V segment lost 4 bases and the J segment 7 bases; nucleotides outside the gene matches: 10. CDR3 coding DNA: TGTGCCAGCAGCCCAGATCGGACTAGCGTAGACGGGGAGCTGTTTTTT. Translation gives CASSPDRTSVDGELFF.

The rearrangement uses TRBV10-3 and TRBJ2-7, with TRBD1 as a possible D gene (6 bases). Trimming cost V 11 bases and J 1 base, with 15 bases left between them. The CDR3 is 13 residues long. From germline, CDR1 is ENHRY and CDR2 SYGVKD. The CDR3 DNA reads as TGTGCCTCCTCGACAGGTATTTCCTACGAGCAGTACTTC. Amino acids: CASSTGISYEQYF.

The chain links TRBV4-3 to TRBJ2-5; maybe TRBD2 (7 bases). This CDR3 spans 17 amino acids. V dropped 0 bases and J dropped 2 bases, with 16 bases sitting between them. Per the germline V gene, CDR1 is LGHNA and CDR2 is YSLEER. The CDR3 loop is CASSQEVVGGGQETQYF. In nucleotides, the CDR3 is TGCGCCAGCAGCCAAGAAGTTGTAGGGGGAGGGCAAGAGACCCAGTACTTC.

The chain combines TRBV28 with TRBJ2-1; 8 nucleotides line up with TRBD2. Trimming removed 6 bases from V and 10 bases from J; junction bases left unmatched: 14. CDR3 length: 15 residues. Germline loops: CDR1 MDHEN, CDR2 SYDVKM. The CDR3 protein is CASSRPGLGRREQFF. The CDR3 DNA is TGTGCCAGCAGCAGGCCGGGACTAGGGAGGCGGGAGCAGTTCTTC.